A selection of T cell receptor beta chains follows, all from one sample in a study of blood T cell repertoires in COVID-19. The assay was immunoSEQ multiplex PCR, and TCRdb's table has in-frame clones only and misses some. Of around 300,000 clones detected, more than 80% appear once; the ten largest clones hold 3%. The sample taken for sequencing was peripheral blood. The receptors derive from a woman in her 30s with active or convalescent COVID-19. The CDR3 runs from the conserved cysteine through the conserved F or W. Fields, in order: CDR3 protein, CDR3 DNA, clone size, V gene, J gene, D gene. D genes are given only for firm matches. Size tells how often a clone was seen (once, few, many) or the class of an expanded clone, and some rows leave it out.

CDR3 protein: CAWSALAGEQFF
CDR3 DNA: TGTGCCTGGAGTGCCCTAGCGGGTGAGCAGTTCTTC
clone size: NA
V gene: TRBV30
J gene: TRBJ2-1
D gene: TRBD2

CDR3 protein: CASSVGGDRGTPLHF
CDR3 DNA: TGTGCCAGCAGCGTAGGGGGAGACAGGGGAACACCCCTCCACTTT
clone size: NA
V gene: TRBV9
J gene: TRBJ1-6
D gene: TRBD1

CDR3 protein: CASSLGGQGAGETQYF
CDR3 DNA: TGCGCCAGCAGCTTGGGAGGGCAGGGGGCTGGAGAGACCCAGTACTTC
clone size: NA
V gene: TRBV5-1
J gene: TRBJ2-5
D gene: TRBD1

CDR3 protein: CAWGRDYGYTF
CDR3 DNA: TGTGCCTGGGGAAGAGACTATGGCTACACCTTC
clone size: NA
V gene: TRBV30
J gene: TRBJ1-2
D gene: NA

CDR3 protein: CASSSGTLHSTDTQYF
CDR3 DNA: TGTGCCAGTAGTAGTGGGACTCTCCATTCCACAGATACGCAGTATTTT
clone size: NA
V gene: TRBV19
J gene: TRBJ2-3
D gene: NA

CDR3 protein: CASTTHPAGSSYNEQFF
CDR3 DNA: TGTGCCAGCACGACCCACCCAGCGGGGAGCTCCTACAATGAGCAGTTCTTC
clone size: NA
V gene: TRBV9
J gene: TRBJ2-1
D gene: TRBD2

CDR3 protein: CASSYWDRDTEAFF
CDR3 DNA: TGTGCCAGCAGTTACTGGGACAGGGACACTGAAGCTTTCTTT
clone size: once
V gene: TRBV6-6
J gene: TRBJ1-1
D gene: TRBD1

CDR3 protein: CASSQQGLSYNEQFF
CDR3 DNA: TGTGCCAGCAGCCAACAGGGTCTGTCGTACAATGAGCAGTTCTTC
clone size: NA
V gene: TRBV6-6
J gene: TRBJ2-1
D gene: NA

CDR3 protein: CASSLFSGVQEAFF
CDR3 DNA: TGTGCCAGCAGCTTGTTTTCGGGGGTTCAGGAAGCTTTCTTT
clone size: NA
V gene: TRBV5-6
J gene: TRBJ1-1
D gene: NA

CDR3 protein: CASSHQTGTNYGYTF
CDR3 DNA: TGTGCCAGCAGTCATCAGACAGGGACTAACTATGGCTACACCTTC
clone size: once
V gene: TRBV27
J gene: TRBJ1-2
D gene: TRBD1

CDR3 protein: CASSLRDSDVLYGYTF
CDR3 DNA: TGTGCCAGCAGCTTACGGGACAGCGACGTTCTCTATGGCTACACCTTC
clone size: NA
V gene: TRBV7-2
J gene: TRBJ1-2
D gene: TRBD1

CDR3 protein: CASSSRGRDSPLHF
CDR3 DNA: TGTGCCAGCAGTTCCAGGGGAAGGGATTCACCCCTCCACTTT
clone size: few
V gene: TRBV6-5
J gene: TRBJ1-6
D gene: NA

CDR3 protein: CASSAGTGHSYEQYF
CDR3 DNA: TGCGCCAGCAGCGCCGGGACAGGGCACTCCTACGAGCAGTACTTC
clone size: NA
V gene: TRBV4-3
J gene: TRBJ2-7
D gene: TRBD1

CDR3 protein: CASSPVRGGASGSYNEQFF
CDR3 DNA: TGTGCCAGCAGCCCTGTGCGCGGGGGGGCCTCGGGGTCCTACAATGAGCAGTTCTTC
clone size: NA
V gene: TRBV7-2
J gene: TRBJ2-1
D gene: TRBD2